This TCR beta chain came from a study of OX40 agonist ivuxolimab in advanced cancers. With respect to this clone: No antigen is known for it. The same CDR3 arises from other DNA sequences in this sample as well.

CDR1 and CDR2 from the germline V gene are SGDLS and YYNGEE. The CDR3 is 13 amino acids. With 0 bases removed from V and 6 bases from J, the gap between germline ends came to 7 bases. Sequencing was performed with immunoSEQ multiplex PCR; in TCRdb, only in-frame clones are kept and a portion is missing. Of about 62,000 clones in the sample, about 92% were seen once. Study-level findings and limits: Compared with CD4+, CD8+ T cells on average had more expanded clones.

Here the sequenced sample was CD4+ or CD8+ T cells sorted from blood, taken in a trial of the OX40 agonist ivuxolimab. The sequence was obtained from an adult with an advanced solid tumor such as melanoma, head and neck, liver or kidney cancer. This chain uses TRBV9 with TRBJ2-1, with D possibly TRBD2 on 6 matching bases. CDR3 bases: TGTGCCAGCAGCGTAGGGGGAGGCAATGAGCAGTTCTTC. It specifies CASSVGGGNEQFF.